Listed below are T cell receptor beta chains from one sample, sequenced in a study of shared clonotypes between healthy human individuals. Profiling relied on immunoSEQ multiplex PCR, and the TCRdb table lists in-frame clones only, not all of them. The repertoire holds roughly 550,000 clones, 95% to 96% seen once, with over 0.09% in the top ten. The sequenced sample was naive CD8+ T cells sorted from blood. These receptors all stem from a woman aged 25 to 39 in good health. Each CDR3 is given with its conserved first and last residue. Fields, in order: V gene, J gene, D gene, CDR3 length, clone size, CDR3 DNA, CDR3 protein. The D gene is left open where the match is weak. For some rows the clone size is stated as once, few or many, or as a class when expanded; others skip it.

>TRBV19|TRBJ2-3|-|14|-
TGTGCCAGTAGTATTCTCCCACACACAGATACGCAGTATTTT
CASSILPHTDTQYF
>TRBV5-1|TRBJ2-7|-|12|-
TGCGCCAGCAGCTTGGACTTTTACGAGCAGTACTTC
CASSLDFYEQYF
>TRBV4-2|TRBJ2-2|-|16|once
TGTGCCAGCAGCCAAGTCGTTCTAACGAACACCGGGGAGCTGTTTTTT
CASSQVVLTNTGELFF
>TRBV9|TRBJ1-4|TRBD1|15|-
TGTGCCAGCAGTGGGACAGGGGTCTCGGGTGAAAAACTGTTTTTT
CASSGTGVSGEKLFF
>TRBV27|TRBJ2-3|-|19|-
TGTGCCAGCAGGGCGCCGTTCCCCCCCGTCCATCCACACACAGATACGCAGTATTTT
CASRAPFPPVHPHTDTQYF
>TRBV7-6|TRBJ2-7|-|12|-
TGTGCCAGCAGCGTAGGGGCAAACGAGCAGTACTTC
CASSVGANEQYF
>TRBV5-1|TRBJ1-4|-|13|-
TGCGCCCGGAGTAGGGGGTTGAATGAAAAACTGTTTTTT
CARSRGLNEKLFF
>TRBV4-1|TRBJ2-1|-|15|-
TGCGCCAGCAGCCAAGGGCGGGACCCCTACAATGAGCAGTTCTTC
CASSQGRDPYNEQFF
>TRBV28|TRBJ2-2|TRBD1|15|-
TGTGCCAGCAGTTTAACAGGGGTGAACACCGGGGAGCTGTTTTTT
CASSLTGVNTGELFF
>TRBV9|TRBJ2-2|TRBD2|17|few
TGTGCCAGCAGCTCTACAAAGGGCGGGAGAGGAACCGGGGAGCTGTTTTTT
CASSSTKGGRGTGELFF
>TRBV13|TRBJ2-2|-|19|-
TGTGCCAGCAGCTTAGCCCGTCTCGGGGAGGCCGCGAACACCGGGGAGCTGTTTTTT
CASSLARLGEAANTGELFF
>TRBV28|TRBJ2-1|-|13|once
TGTGCCAGCAGCCACAGGGCCTACAATGAGCAGTTCTTC
CASSHRAYNEQFF
>TRBV2|TRBJ2-7|TRBD1|15|-
TGTGCCAGCAGTAAGGGGGCCTCGGTTCCCTACGAGCAGTACTTC
CASSKGASVPYEQYF